The 27 T cell receptor beta chains below come from one sample, sequenced in a study of response to subunit inactivated influenza vaccine. TCRdb recomputed calls from the RT-PCR reads with MiXCR, one row per CDR3 protein. The table shows 300,000 to 350,000 distinct CDR3 sequences, with over 20% occurring only once. Specimen: PBMCs from blood, collected about 20 months after vaccination. Receptors were obtained from a man aged 50 to 69 who received an inactivated influenza vaccine.

This clonotype has more than one count but fewer than ten. The chain carries TRBV4-3 and TRBJ1-4; 10 bases map to TRBD1. Germline loops: CDR1 LGHNA, CDR2 YSLEER. The CDR3 runs 16 residues. The junction had 3 bases not matched to a gene; V was cut back by 0 bases and J by 5 bases. CDR3 in DNA: TGCGCCAGCAGCCAAGATGGGGGACAGGGGAATGAAAAACTGTTTTTT. Translation: CASSQDGGQGNEKLFF.

The CDR3 loop reads CASSRAGGHSYEQYF. In DNA, the CDR3 is TGTGCCAGCAGCCGAGCGGGAGGGCACTCCTACGAGCAGTACTTC. The chain links TRBV4-2 to TRBJ2-7, with 10 positions matching TRBD2. Germline V gives CDR1 LGHNA, CDR2 YNFKEQ. After removal of 4 bases from V and 0 bases from J, the junction contained 3 bases not matched to a gene. This CDR3 has 15 amino acids.

This clonotype was counted between two and nine times. V is TRBV5-6 and J is TRBJ1-4; no firm D call. The CDR3 is made up of 14 amino acids. The germline V and J ends were trimmed by 7 bases and 4 bases, with 14 bases remaining between them. Germline CDR1 SGHDT, CDR2 YYEEEE. The CDR3 loop reads CASGVGGFNEKLFF. The CDR3 DNA is TGTGCCAGCGGCGTGGGAGGTTTTAATGAAAAACTGTTTTTT.

The chain employs TRBV12-3 or TRBV12-4 and TRBJ2-7; no definite D call. The V and J ends lost 6 bases and 3 bases respectively, with 18 bases between them. The CDR3 loop spans 15 amino acids. The CDR3 DNA is TGTGCCAGCAGCTTGGGTGGTAGCCCAAGCTACGAGCAGTACTTC. As protein: CASSLGGSPSYEQYF.

This clonotype turned up a few times. The V gene is TRBV28, the J gene TRBJ1-3; weak D call: TRBD1 (6 bases). CDR1 and CDR2 from the germline V gene are MDHEN and SYDVKM. The CDR3 contains 16 residues. Trimming removed 5 bases at V and 0 bases at J, with 14 bases between. The DNA for the CDR3 is TGTGCCAGCAGTCCGACAGGCTTAATCTCTGGAAACACCATATATTTT. Protein product: CASSPTGLISGNTIYF.

This clonotype has just a few counts. J is TRBJ1-6 and V is TRBV5-1, with D possibly being TRBD1 (6 bases). The CDR3 is 14 residues long. Germline values: CDR1 SGHRS, CDR2 YFSETQ. The germline V and J ends were trimmed by 5 bases and 8 bases, with 14 bases remaining between them. CDR3 in DNA: TGCGCCAGCAGTAACGACAGGAATCATTCACCCCTCCACTTT. This gives the protein CASSNDRNHSPLHF.

This clonotype was counted a few times. J is TRBJ1-2 and V is TRBV20-1; 10 bases align to TRBD1. The length of the CDR3 is 15 residues. Unmatched junction bases numbered 10, after V lost 6 bases and J lost 3 bases. CDR1 is DFQATT and CDR2 is SNEGSKA in the germline V gene (reference sequence). Written as DNA, the CDR3 is TGCAGTGCCCGTTCCGGGACAGGGGTTGACTATGGCTACACCTTC. It codes for CSARSGTGVDYGYTF.

This chain connects TRBV12-3 or TRBV12-4 to TRBJ1-3; D is unresolved. CDR3 length equals 13 residues. V lost 1 base and J 7 bases, leaving 8 bases between the germline ends. The CDR3: CASSLGGMNTIYF. CDR3 in DNA: TGTGCCAGCAGTTTAGGGGGTATGAACACCATATATTTT.

This clonotype occurred a few times. The chain is built from TRBV11-2 and TRBJ1-2, with D maybe TRBD1 (5 bases). Germline V CDR1 and CDR2: SGHAT, FQNNGV. The V gene lost 4 bases and the J gene lost 4 bases, with 13 bases spanning the gap. This CDR3 is 14 amino acids long. This chain's CDR3 is CASSYGDYGYGYTF. In DNA form, the CDR3 reads TGTGCCAGCAGCTACGGGGACTATGGCTATGGCTACACCTTC.

This clonotype has more than one count but fewer than ten. The rearrangement joins TRBV7-9 to TRBJ2-5; D not resolved. V gave up 5 bases and J gave up 5 bases, with 15 bases separating them. Germline V gene sequence: CDR1 SEHNR, CDR2 FQNEAQ (reference sequence). The CDR3 is made up of 14 amino acids. CDR3 region: CASSARLGWETQYF. As DNA, the CDR3 is TGTGCCAGCAGCGCAAGATTAGGGTGGGAGACCCAGTACTTC.

This rearrangement joins TRBV7-9 to TRBJ2-2; D is uncertain. Germline values: CDR1 SEHNR, CDR2 FQNEAQ (reference sequence). V lost 5 bases and J 0 bases, leaving 10 bases between the germline ends. The CDR3 runs to 15 residues. CDR3 nucleotide sequence: TGTGCCAGCAGCCCCCAACCCGCGAACACCGGGGAGCTGTTTTTT. Its translation is CASSPQPANTGELFF.

The chain recombines TRBV25-1 with TRBJ1-4; D ambiguous. The CDR3 has 12 amino acids. The ends were cut back, 6 bases at V and 5 bases at J, with 7 bases in the middle. Germline V CDR1 and CDR2: MGHDK, SYGVNS. CDR3 sequence: CASRLMNEKLFF. The CDR3 nucleotides are TGTGCCAGCAGGCTAATGAATGAAAAACTGTTTTTT.

This clonotype was counted only a few times. The V call is TRBV7-8, the J call TRBJ2-7, with 14 bases matching TRBD2. From germline, CDR1 is SGHVS and CDR2 FQNEAQ. This CDR3 is built from 17 residues. V lost 5 bases and J lost 3; bases outside the gene matches: 9. CDR3 protein: CASSPQRGTSGGYEQYF. The DNA of the CDR3 is TGTGCCAGCAGCCCCCAACGCGGGACTAGCGGGGGCTACGAGCAGTACTTC.

The V call is TRBV28, the J call TRBJ2-3, with 9 bases matching TRBD2. This CDR3 spans 17 amino acids. V was pared by 6 bases and J by 6 bases, with 16 bases of the junction left unmatched. Germline V gene data show CDR1 as MDHEN and CDR2 as SYDVKM. The CDR3 loop reads CASSSSPSGGSRDTQYF. The CDR3 coding sequence is TGTGCCAGCAGCTCCTCCCCCAGCGGGGGGTCAAGGGATACGCAGTATTTT.

At least ten counts were recorded for this clonotype. The chain has TRBV19 and TRBJ1-5, with D possibly TRBD1 on 5 matching bases. Trimming removed 3 bases at V and 4 bases at J, with 25 bases between. CDR1 and CDR2 (germline): LNHDA, SQIVND (reference sequence). CDR3 length equals 19 residues. The CDR3 DNA follows: TGTGCCAGTAGTATCGACCCACGGACAAGAGCTTTGGGGAATCAGCCCCAGCATTTT. Amino acid sequence: CASSIDPRTRALGNQPQHF.

This clonotype was detected many times. The chain recombines TRBV7-9 with TRBJ1-2, with D possibly TRBD1 on 5 matching bases. V dropped 1 base and J dropped 4 bases, with 13 bases sitting between them. The V gene's germline CDR1 is SEHNR and CDR2 FQNEAQ (reference sequence). The CDR3 consists of 15 residues. CDR3 in amino acids: CASSLGSSRGYGYTF. The CDR3 DNA sequence: TGTGCCAGCAGCTTAGGTTCCTCAAGGGGCTATGGCTACACCTTC.

V usage is TRBV6-5 and J usage is TRBJ2-7; 7 nucleotides agree with TRBD1. Unmatched junction bases numbered 11, after V lost 9 bases and J lost 3 bases. Germline CDR1 MNHEY, CDR2 SVGAGI. The CDR3 length is 14 residues. For the CDR3, the DNA is TGTGCCAGTAGCTACAGGGGTGGAAACTACGAGCAGTACTTC. It specifies CASSYRGGNYEQYF.

J is TRBJ2-7 and V is TRBV7-9; TRBD2 matches 10 bases. Germline V gene sequence: CDR1 SEHNR, CDR2 FQNEAQ (reference sequence). The V gene end was trimmed by 1 base and the J gene end by 9 bases; junction bases not matched to a gene: 15. The CDR3 is 17 amino acids. CDR3 nucleotide sequence: TGTGCCAGCAGCTTAGTACCCCTCTCTAGCGGGAGCGCGGTGCAGTACTTC. It specifies CASSLVPLSSGSAVQYF.

This clonotype was counted at least ten times. This sequence joins TRBV28 and TRBJ1-2, with a tentative D call TRBD1 (6 bases). From germline, CDR1 is MDHEN and CDR2 SYDVKM. CDR3 length: 15 amino acids. The V end lost 10 bases, the J end lost 3 bases, and 21 bases lay between the germline ends. The CDR3 loop is CATIPLRWGHYGYTF. As DNA, the CDR3 is TGTGCCACCATCCCCCTTCGCTGGGGGCACTATGGCTACACCTTC.

The sample holds many counts of this clonotype. This chain links TRBV29-1 with TRBJ1-1; possibly TRBD1 for D (5 bases). Trimming removed 0 bases at V and 4 bases at J, with 15 bases between. Per the germline V gene, CDR1 is SQVTM and CDR2 is ANQGSEA. The length of the CDR3 is 15 residues. The DNA of the CDR3 is TGCAGCGTTGAAGATGGTTTGGGGAGGGGCACTGAAGCTTTCTTT. This translates into CSVEDGLGRGTEAFF.

This rearrangement joins TRBV11-2 to TRBJ1-1, with a weak D call TRBD1 (6 bases). Germline V gene data show CDR1 as SGHAT and CDR2 as FQNNGV. The CDR3 covers 17 residues. V was cut by 6 bases and J by 1 base, with 21 bases left in between. This chain's CDR3 is CASRRTGTRRQNTEAFF. The CDR3 DNA follows: TGTGCCAGCAGACGAACAGGGACTCGGAGGCAGAACACTGAAGCTTTCTTT.

This clonotype was seen only a few times. The V call is TRBV5-6, the J call TRBJ1-2; 7 bases map to TRBD1. The V segment lost 0 bases and the J segment 4 bases; nucleotides outside the gene matches: 6. The germline V gene has CDR1 SGHDT and CDR2 YYEEEE. The CDR3 extends over 15 amino acids. The CDR3 loop reads CASSLEGQPRYGYTF. The CDR3 nucleotides read TGTGCCAGCAGCTTGGAGGGACAGCCTCGCTATGGCTACACCTTC.

V and J are TRBV10-3 and TRBJ2-6, with D maybe TRBD2 (5 bases). Trimming cost V 2 bases and J 0 bases, with 11 bases left between them. The germline V gene encodes CDR1 ENHRY and CDR2 SYGVKD. The CDR3 has 17 amino acids. The CDR3 sequence is CAISEQGGSSGANVLTF. As DNA, the CDR3 is TGTGCCATCAGTGAGCAAGGAGGCAGCTCTGGGGCCAACGTCCTGACTTTC.

This clonotype was detected ten times or more. The chain links TRBV20-1 to TRBJ2-7, with a weak D call TRBD2 (5 bases). V gave up 6 bases and J gave up 0 bases, with 15 bases separating them. The CDR3 is made up of 14 amino acids. Germline lookup yields CDR1 DFQATT and CDR2 SNEGSKA (reference sequence). CDR3 in amino acids: CSAGSWAGSYEQYF. In DNA, the CDR3 is TGCAGTGCCGGGTCCTGGGCGGGCTCCTACGAGCAGTACTTC.

The V and J genes are TRBV4-2 and TRBJ1-4; D is undetermined. Trimming left V 0 bases short and J 0 bases short, with 8 bases between. The CDR3 loop spans 16 amino acids. Germline loops: CDR1 LGHNA, CDR2 YNFKEQ. CDR3 in amino acids: CASSQEGSATNEKLFF. In DNA form, the CDR3 reads TGTGCCAGCAGCCAAGAAGGGAGTGCAACTAATGAAAAACTGTTTTTT.

In DNA, the CDR3 is TGTGCCAGCAGCCGTCCTCGAGCTAGCGGGAGTAGGGAGACCCAGTACTTC. It yields the protein CASSRPRASGSRETQYF. The V call is TRBV7-2, the J call TRBJ2-5, with 10 bases lining up with TRBD2. The CDR3 loop spans 17 amino acids. V dropped 5 bases and J dropped 5; count of bases not matched to a gene: 14. The germline CDR1 and CDR2 sequences are SGHTA and FQGNSA.

The V gene is TRBV7-2, the J gene TRBJ2-1, with D tentatively TRBD1 or TRBD2 (5 bases each). The germline V gene encodes CDR1 SGHTA and CDR2 FQGNSA. Trimming removed 2 bases from V and 3 bases from J, with 14 bases in between. This CDR3 region has 16 residues. CDR3 nucleotides: TGTGCCAGCAGCTTATTCACCGGGACCATCTACAATGAGCAGTTCTTC. Its translation: CASSLFTGTIYNEQFF.